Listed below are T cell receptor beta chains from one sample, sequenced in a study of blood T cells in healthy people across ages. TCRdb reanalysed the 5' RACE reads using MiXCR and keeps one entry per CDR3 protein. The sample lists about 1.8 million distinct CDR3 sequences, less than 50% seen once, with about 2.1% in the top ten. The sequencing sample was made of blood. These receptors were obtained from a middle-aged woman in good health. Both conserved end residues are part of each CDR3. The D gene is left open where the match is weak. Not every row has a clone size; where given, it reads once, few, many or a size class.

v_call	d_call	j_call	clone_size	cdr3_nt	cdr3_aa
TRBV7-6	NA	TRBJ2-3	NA	TGTGCCAGCAGCTTGGGTCCTCGGGGGTCCTACGATACGCAGTATTTT	CASSLGPRGSYDTQYF
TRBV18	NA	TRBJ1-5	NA	TGTGCCAGCTCACCAGTACCCGGACAGCATAGCAATCAGCCCCAGCATTTT	CASSPVPGQHSNQPQHF
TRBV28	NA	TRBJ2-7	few	TGTGCCAGCAGTTTCATTACGGGAACCGAGCAGTACTTC	CASSFITGTEQYF
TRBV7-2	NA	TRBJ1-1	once	TGTGCCAGCAGCACCATAAGGGACACTGAAGCTTTCTTT	CASSTIRDTEAFF
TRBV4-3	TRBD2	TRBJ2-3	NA	TGCGCCAGCAGCCAAGATGCGCTCCTAGCGGGGGGTGATACGCAGTATTTT	CASSQDALLAGGDTQYF
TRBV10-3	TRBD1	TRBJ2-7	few	TGTGCCATCCGAGGGACAGGGGGCCACGAGCAGTACTTC	CAIRGTGGHEQYF
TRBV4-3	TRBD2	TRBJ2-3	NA	TGCGCCAGCAGCCAGTCGACTAGCGGGGGGCTAAGCACAGATACGCAGTATTTT	CASSQSTSGGLSTDTQYF
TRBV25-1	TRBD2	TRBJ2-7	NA	TGTACCACCGGACTAGCGGGGATCTCCTACGAGCAGTACTTC	CTTGLAGISYEQYF
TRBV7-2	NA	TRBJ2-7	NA	TGTGCCAGCAGCCCAGGGTCTGGGCCGAAGACCTACGAGCAGTACTTC	CASSPGSGPKTYEQYF
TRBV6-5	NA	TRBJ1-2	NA	TGTGCCAGCAGCCGTAACAGGGAAGGGCGTGGCTACACCTTC	CASSRNREGRGYTF
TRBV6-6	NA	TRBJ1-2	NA	TGTGCCAGCAGTTACTCGAGGTGGGCAGATGGCTACACCTTC	CASSYSRWADGYTF
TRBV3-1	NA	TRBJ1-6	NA	TGTGCCAGCAGCCAAGGAAGCCCCCAGGTTTCACCCCTCCACTTT	CASSQGSPQVSPLHF
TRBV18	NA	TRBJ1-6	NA	TGTGCCAGCTCACCACAGAACTATAATTCACCCCTCCACTTT	CASSPQNYNSPLHF
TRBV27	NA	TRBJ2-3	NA	TGTGCCACTCGCCGCGCCGTGGCGGACTATCGCACAGATACGCAGTATTTT	CATRRAVADYRTDTQYF
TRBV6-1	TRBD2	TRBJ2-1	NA	TGTGCCAGCAGTGAATGGCAAGCGGGGGCCTACAATGAGCAGTTCTTC	CASSEWQAGAYNEQFF
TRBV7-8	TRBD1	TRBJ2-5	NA	TGTGCCAGCAGCTTTACACCGGGACAGGGGCCTGGAACAAAAGGGACCCAGTACTTC	CASSFTPGQGPGTKGTQYF
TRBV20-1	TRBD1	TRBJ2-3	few	TGCAGTGCTACCAGGGACAGCCGCACAGATACGCAGTATTTT	CSATRDSRTDTQYF
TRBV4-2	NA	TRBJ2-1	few	TGTGCCAGCAGCCAGGATCTGGGGGGGGGCATATACAATGAGCAGTTCTTC	CASSQDLGGGIYNEQFF
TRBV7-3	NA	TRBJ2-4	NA	TGTGCCAGCAGCTTAGCCCCCAGCTACGGGCAGTACTTC	CASSLAPSYGQYF
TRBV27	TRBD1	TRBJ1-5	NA	TGTGCCAGCGGGAGGACAGGGGGCATTCAGCCCCAGCATTTT	CASGRTGGIQPQHF
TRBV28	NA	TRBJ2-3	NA	TGTGCCAGCAGTCCACAGGGAGCGGGTTCTAGCACAGATACGCAGTATTTT	CASSPQGAGSSTDTQYF
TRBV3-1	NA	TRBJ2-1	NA	TGTGCCAGCAGCCATACCTGGGATGAGCAGTTCTTC	CASSHTWDEQFF
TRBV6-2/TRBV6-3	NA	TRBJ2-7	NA	TGTGCCAGCAGTCCTCAGTGGGCAGCTGGGGACTACGAGCAGTACTTC	CASSPQWAAGDYEQYF
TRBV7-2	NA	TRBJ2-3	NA	TGTGCCAGCAGCTTAGCGGTTCAGGTAACAGATACGCAGTATTTT	CASSLAVQVTDTQYF
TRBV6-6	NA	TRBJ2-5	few	TGTGCCAGCAGTAGCGCAGGGCTGTCGGTCCAAGAGACCCAGTACTTC	CASSSAGLSVQETQYF
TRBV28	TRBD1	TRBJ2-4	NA	TGTGCCAGCAGTCTCCGGACAGGGATAGCCAAAAACATTCAGTACTTC	CASSLRTGIAKNIQYF
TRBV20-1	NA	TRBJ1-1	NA	TGCAGTGCTAGAGATTTTCACGAGGGCTTGGCTGTGGGCACTGAAGCTTTCTTT	CSARDFHEGLAVGTEAFF
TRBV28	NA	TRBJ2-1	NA	TGTGCCAGCAGTTGGTGGGGGTCCGGGACTGAGAATGAGCAGTTCTTC	CASSWWGSGTENEQFF
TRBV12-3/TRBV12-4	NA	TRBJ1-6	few	TGTGCCAGCAGGACCAGGTGGGGGAGAGAGACTAATTCACCCCTCCACTTT	CASRTRWGRETNSPLHF
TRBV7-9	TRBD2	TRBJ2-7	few	TGTGCCAGCAGCTTAACGGGGGAGGGAGCCTACGAGCAGTACTTC	CASSLTGEGAYEQYF
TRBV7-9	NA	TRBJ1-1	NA	TGTGCCAGCAGTTACGAGACAGGTGAAGCTTTCTTT	CASSYETGEAFF
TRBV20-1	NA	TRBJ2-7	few	TGCAGTGCTAGTGGAGTTAACTACGAGCAGTACTTC	CSASGVNYEQYF
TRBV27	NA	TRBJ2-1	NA	TGTGCCAGCAGGCCAGGAGGGTTCCTCAATGAGCAGTTCTTC	CASRPGGFLNEQFF
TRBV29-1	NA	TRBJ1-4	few	TGCAGCGCCCAGGCCCTTAGGGAAAAACTGTTTTTT	CSAQALREKLFF
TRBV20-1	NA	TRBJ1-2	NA	TGCAGTGCTAGTCACTATGGCTACACCTTC	CSASHYGYTF
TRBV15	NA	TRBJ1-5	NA	TGTGCCACCAGCAGTGAAGAATTGTATCAGCCCCAGCATTTT	CATSSEELYQPQHF
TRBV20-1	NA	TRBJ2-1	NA	TGCAGTGCTAGGGAAAGAGGAATCAATGAGCAGTTCTTC	CSARERGINEQFF
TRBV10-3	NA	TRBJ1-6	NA	TGTGCCATCAGCCCCGGGACGGGATCACCCCTCCACTTT	CAISPGTGSPLHF
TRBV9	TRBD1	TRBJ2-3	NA	TGTGCCAGCAGCGTAGTGGACAGGGGTTTTTTGCAGTTAGATACGCAGTATTTT	CASSVVDRGFLQLDTQYF
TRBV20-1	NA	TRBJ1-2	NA	TGCAGTGCTGAGTTCAGGGAAGGGGCTAACTATGGCTACACCTTC	CSAEFREGANYGYTF
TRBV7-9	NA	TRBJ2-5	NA	TGTGCCAGCAGCTTCGGGCAGGAACTGCAAGAGACCCAGTACTTC	CASSFGQELQETQYF
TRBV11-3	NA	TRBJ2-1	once	TGTGCCAGCAGCTTATCCCTCTCGCTAGGGCCCGTCTACAATGAGCGGTTCTTC	CASSLSLSLGPVYNERFF
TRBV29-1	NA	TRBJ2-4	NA	TGCAGCGCAGGGTGGGACAAGAAGTCCCCTGACAAAAACATTCAGTACTTC	CSAGWDKKSPDKNIQYF
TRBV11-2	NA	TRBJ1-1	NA	TGTGCCAGCAGCTCCTCGTTGGGAGCCCCGAACACTGAAGCTTTCTTT	CASSSSLGAPNTEAFF
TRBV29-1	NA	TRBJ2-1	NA	TGCAGCGTTGAGTGGGCCAGTTTGTGGAATGAGCAGTTCTTC	CSVEWASLWNEQFF
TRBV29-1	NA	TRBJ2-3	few	TGCAGCGTTGCCCGGGGCAGGGGAGATACGCAGTATTTT	CSVARGRGDTQYF
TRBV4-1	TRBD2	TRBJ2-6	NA	TGCGCCAGCAGCAGCCCGGGACTAGTTAGCTCTGGGGCCAACGTCCTGACTTTC	CASSSPGLVSSGANVLTF
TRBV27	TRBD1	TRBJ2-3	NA	TGTGCCAGCCTATGCTCCGACAGGGGGCGATCTACTAGCACAGATACGCAGTATTTT	CASLCSDRGRSTSTDTQYF